The next 3 T cell receptor beta chains were all read from a single sample in a study of molecular identifiers for immune sequencing clone quantification. TCRdb reanalysed the PCR reads using MiXCR and keeps one entry per CDR3 protein. Among some 650,000 distinct CDR3 sequences listed, roughly 21% were seen once. The sequenced material came from naive CD8+ T cells from blood, with Jurkat cell RNA spiked in. Sample subset: FACS-sorted CD8+CD4-CCR7+CD45RA+ naive T cells. Receptors originate from a human donor in good health. Some libraries in this study had Jurkat cell RNA spiked in.

The CDR3, as DNA: TGTGCCAGCAGCTCAGTATCTCCTAGCTACGAGCAGTACTTC. Translating gives CASSSVSPSYEQYF. This chain uses TRBV7-9 with TRBJ2-7; D is unclear. The germline V gene has CDR1 SEHNR and CDR2 FQNEAQ (reference sequence). The V gene lost 4 bases and the J gene lost 3 bases, with 13 bases spanning the gap. The CDR3 runs 14 residues.

Comments on this clonotype: This sequence may be a read error, since a much larger clone differs from it by one base. V and J are TRBV4-3 and TRBJ2-6; either TRBD1 or TRBD2 may supply D (5 bases each). CDR1 LGHNA and CDR2 YSLEER come from the germline V gene. This CDR3 comprises 21 residues. The CDR3 coding sequence is TGCGCCAGCAGCCAAGATAAAGTGGGGACGCAATATAGCTCTGGGGCCAACGTCCCGACTTTC. Amino acids: CASSQDKVGTQYSSGANVPTF.

Ten or more counts support this clonotype. V gene TRBV4-3 combines with J gene TRBJ1-4, with D possibly TRBD1 on 5 matching bases. CDR3 length: 18 amino acids. The germline V and J ends were trimmed by 4 bases and 3 bases, with 21 bases remaining between them. In germline, CDR1 is LGHNA, CDR2 YSLEER. CDR3 region: CASSLVWQAGGANEKLFF. The CDR3 coding sequence is TGCGCCAGCAGCCTGGTTTGGCAGGCCGGGGGGGCTAATGAAAAACTGTTTTTT.